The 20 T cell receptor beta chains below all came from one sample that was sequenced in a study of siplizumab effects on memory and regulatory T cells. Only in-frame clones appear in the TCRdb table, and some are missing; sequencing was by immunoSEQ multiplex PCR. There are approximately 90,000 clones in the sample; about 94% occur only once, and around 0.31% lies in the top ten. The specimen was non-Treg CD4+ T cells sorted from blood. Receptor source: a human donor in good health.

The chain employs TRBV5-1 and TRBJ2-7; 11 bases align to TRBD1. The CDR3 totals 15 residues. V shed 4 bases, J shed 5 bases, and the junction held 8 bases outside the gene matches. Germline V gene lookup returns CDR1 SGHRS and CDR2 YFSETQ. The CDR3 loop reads CASSPRGQGVDEQYF. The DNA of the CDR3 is TGCGCCAGCAGCCCCAGGGGACAGGGGGTCGACGAGCAGTACTTC.

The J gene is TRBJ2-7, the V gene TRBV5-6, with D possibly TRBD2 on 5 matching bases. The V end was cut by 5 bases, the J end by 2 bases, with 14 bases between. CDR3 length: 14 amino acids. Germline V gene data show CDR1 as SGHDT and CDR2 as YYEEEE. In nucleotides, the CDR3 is TGTGCCAGCAGTACGGGCCCGGGGACCTACGAGCAGTACTTC. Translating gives CASSTGPGTYEQYF.

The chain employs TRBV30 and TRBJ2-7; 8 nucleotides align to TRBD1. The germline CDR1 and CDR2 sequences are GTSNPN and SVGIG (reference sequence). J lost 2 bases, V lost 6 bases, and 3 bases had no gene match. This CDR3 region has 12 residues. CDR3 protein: CACGQGTYEQYF. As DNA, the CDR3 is TGTGCCTGCGGACAGGGAACCTACGAGCAGTACTTC.

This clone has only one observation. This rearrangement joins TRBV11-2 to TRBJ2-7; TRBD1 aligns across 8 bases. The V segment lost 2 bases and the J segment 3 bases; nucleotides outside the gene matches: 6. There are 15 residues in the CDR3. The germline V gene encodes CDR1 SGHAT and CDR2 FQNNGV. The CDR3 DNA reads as TGTGCCAGCAGCTTATTACATGGACAGGGCTACGAGCAGTACTTC. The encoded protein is CASSLLHGQGYEQYF.

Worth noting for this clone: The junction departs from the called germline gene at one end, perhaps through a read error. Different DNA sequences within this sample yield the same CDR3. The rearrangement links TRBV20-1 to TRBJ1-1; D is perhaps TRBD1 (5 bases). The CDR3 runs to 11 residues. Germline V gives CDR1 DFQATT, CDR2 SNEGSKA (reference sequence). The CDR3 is CSARGDTEAFF. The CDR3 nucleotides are TGCAGTGCAAGAGGGGACACTGAAGCTTTCTTT.

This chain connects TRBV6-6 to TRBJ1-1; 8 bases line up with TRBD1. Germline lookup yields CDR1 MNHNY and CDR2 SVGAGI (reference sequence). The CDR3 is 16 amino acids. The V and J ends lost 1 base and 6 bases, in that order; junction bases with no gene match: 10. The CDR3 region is CASSYYGQGGRSEAFF. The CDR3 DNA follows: TGTGCCAGCAGTTACTACGGACAGGGCGGAAGGTCTGAAGCTTTCTTT.

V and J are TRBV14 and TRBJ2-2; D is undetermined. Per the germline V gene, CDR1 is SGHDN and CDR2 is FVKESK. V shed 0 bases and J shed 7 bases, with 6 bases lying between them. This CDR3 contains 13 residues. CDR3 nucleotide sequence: TGTGCCAGCAGCCAAGACCTTATCGGGGAGCTGTTTTTT. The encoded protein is CASSQDLIGELFF.

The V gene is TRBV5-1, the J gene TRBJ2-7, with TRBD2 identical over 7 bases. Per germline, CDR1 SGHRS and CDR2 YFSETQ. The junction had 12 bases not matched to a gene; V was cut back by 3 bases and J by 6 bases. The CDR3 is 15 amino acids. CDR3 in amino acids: CASSSAVAGEGEQYF. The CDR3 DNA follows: TGCGCCAGCAGCTCGGCGGTGGCGGGAGAGGGCGAGCAGTACTTC.

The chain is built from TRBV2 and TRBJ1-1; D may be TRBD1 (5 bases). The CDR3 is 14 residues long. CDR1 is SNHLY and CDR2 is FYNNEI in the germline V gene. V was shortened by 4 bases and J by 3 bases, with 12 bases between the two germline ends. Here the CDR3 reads CASSGGRIYTEAFF. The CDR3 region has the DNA TGTGCCAGCAGTGGGGGACGGATATACACTGAAGCTTTCTTT.

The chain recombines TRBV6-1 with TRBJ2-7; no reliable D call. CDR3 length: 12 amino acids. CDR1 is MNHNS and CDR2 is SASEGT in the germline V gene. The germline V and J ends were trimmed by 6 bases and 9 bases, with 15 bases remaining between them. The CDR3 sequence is CASRALNSMQYF. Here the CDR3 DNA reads TGTGCCAGCAGGGCCTTAAATTCGATGCAGTACTTC.

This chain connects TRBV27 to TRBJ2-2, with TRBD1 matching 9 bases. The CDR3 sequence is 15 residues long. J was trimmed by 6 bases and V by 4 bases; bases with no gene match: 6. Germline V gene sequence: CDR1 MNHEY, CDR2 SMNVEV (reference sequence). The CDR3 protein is CASSSDRGVAGELFF. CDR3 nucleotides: TGTGCCAGCAGTTCGGACAGGGGAGTGGCCGGGGAGCTGTTTTTT.

The CDR3 DNA follows: TGTGCCTGGAGTGTACTTAGCGGGAGAGAGACCCAGTACTTC. The encoded protein is CAWSVLSGRETQYF. The chain carries TRBV30 and TRBJ2-5, with 9 bases fitting TRBD2. The J segment lost 4 bases and the V segment lost 0 bases, leaving 3 bases of the junction unmatched. CDR3 size: 14 residues. The V gene's germline CDR1 is GTSNPN and CDR2 SVGIG (reference sequence).

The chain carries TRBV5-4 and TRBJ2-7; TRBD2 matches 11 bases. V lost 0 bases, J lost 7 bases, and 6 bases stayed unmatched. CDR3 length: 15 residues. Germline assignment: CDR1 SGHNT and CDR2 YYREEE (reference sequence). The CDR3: CASSLGSGRAGEQYF. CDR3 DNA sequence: TGTGCCAGCAGCTTGGGTAGCGGGAGGGCCGGAGAGCAGTACTTC.

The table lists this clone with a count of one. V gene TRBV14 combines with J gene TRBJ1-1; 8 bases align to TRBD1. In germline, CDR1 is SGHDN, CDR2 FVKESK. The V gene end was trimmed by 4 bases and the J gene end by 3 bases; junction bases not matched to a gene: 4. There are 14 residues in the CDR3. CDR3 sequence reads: CASSPTGVHTEAFF. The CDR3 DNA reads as TGTGCCAGCAGCCCGACAGGGGTTCACACTGAAGCTTTCTTT. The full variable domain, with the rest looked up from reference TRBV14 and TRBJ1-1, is EAGVTQFPSHSVIEKGQTVTLRCDPISGHDNLYWYRRVMGKEIKFLLHFVKESKQDESGMPNNRFLAERTGGTYSTLKVQPAELEDSGVYFCASSPTGVHTEAFFGQGTRLTVV.

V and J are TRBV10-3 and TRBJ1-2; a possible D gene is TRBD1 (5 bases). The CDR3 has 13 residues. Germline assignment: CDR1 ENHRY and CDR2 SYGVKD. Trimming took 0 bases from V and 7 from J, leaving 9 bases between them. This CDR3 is CAISESRGAGYTF. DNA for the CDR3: TGTGCCATCAGTGAGTCGAGAGGGGCTGGCTACACCTTC.

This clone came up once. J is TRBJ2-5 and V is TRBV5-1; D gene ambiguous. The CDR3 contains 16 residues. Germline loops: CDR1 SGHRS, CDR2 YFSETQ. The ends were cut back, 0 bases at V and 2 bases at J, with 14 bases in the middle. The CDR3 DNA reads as TGCGCCAGCAGCTTGGTGGCTGCTGCAATACAAGAGACCCAGTACTTC. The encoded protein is CASSLVAAAIQETQYF.

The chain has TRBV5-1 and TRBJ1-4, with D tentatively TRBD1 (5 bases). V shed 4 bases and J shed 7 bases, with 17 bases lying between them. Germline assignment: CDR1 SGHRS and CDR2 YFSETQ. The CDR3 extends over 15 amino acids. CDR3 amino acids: CASSNLEGAGEKLFF. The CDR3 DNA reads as TGCGCCAGCAGCAACCTTGAAGGGGCTGGTGAAAAACTGTTTTTT.

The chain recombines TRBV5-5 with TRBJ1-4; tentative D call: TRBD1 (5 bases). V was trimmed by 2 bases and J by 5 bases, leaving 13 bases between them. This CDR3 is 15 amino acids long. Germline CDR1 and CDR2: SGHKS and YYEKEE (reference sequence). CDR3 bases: TGTGCCAGCAGCTTTGGGGCAGGTTCAAATGAAAAACTGTTTTTT. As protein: CASSFGAGSNEKLFF.

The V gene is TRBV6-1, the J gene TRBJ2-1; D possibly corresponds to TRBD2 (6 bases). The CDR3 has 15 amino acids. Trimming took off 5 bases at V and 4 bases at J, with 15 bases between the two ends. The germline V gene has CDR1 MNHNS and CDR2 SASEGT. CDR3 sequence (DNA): TGTGCCAGCAGTTTACTAGGGAGGAGATACAATGAGCAGTTCTTC. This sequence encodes CASSLLGRRYNEQFF.

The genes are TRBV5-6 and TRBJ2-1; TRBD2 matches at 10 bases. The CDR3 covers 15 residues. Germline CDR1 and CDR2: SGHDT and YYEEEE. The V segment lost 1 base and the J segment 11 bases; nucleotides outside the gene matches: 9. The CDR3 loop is CASSLFGTSENKQFF. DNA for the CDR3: TGTGCCAGCAGCTTGTTCGGGACTAGCGAGAACAAGCAGTTCTTC. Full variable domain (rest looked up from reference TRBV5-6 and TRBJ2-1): DAGVTQSPTHLIKTRGQQVTLRCSPKSGHDTVSWYQQALGQGPQFIFQYYEEEERQRGNFPDRFSGHQFPNYSSELNVNALLLGDSALYLCASSLFGTSENKQFFGPGTRLTVL.